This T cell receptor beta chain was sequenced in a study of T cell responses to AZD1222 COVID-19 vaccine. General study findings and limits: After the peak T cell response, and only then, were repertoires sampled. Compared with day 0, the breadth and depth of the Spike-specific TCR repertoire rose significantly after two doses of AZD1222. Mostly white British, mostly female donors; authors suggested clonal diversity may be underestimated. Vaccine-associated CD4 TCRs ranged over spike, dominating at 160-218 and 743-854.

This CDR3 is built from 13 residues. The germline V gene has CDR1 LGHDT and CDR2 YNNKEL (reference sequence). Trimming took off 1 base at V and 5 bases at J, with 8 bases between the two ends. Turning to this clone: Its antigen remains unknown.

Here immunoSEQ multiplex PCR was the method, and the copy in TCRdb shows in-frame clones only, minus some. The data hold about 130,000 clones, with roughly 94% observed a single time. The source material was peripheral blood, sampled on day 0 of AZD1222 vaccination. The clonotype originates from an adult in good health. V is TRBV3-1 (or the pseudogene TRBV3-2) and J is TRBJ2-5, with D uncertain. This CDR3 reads CASSQAGRETQYF. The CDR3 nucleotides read TGTGCCAGCAGCCAAGCTGGGCGGGAGACCCAGTACTTC.